This TCR beta chain comes out of a study of quantifying T cell responses using KT2 cells. The overall study: TCR alpha and beta constant-region primers primed reverse transcription of RNA.

This clonotype occurred many times. A read error may produce the germline difference seen at one junction end. The CDR3 runs 13 residues. Germline V lookup: CDR1 SSHAT, CDR2 FNYEAQ (reference sequence). An oligo carrying a UMI was ligated to the cDNA 3' end. First-round PCR used around 4 cycles and beta primers RC1.1 and RC1.2 covering TRBC1 and TRBC2. TCRdb passed the UMI-ligation and nested PCR reads through MiXCR, listing each CDR3 protein once. Among some 41,000 distinct CDR3 sequences listed, over 15% were seen once. This receptor was taken from a human donor. Specimen: PBMCs spiked with cells of the T cell clone KT2. J is TRBJ2-7 and V is TRBV7-7, with D perhaps matching TRBD1 (5 bases). The CDR3 DNA reads as TGTGCTAGCAGCAAGGACATTTCCTACGAGCAGTACTTC. Its protein is CASSKDISYEQYF. The full variable domain, completed using reference TRBV7-7 and TRBJ2-7, is GAGVSQSPRYKVTKRGQDVTLRCDPISSHATLYWYQQALGQGPEFLTYFNYEAQPDKSGLPSDRFSAERPEGSISTLTIQRTEQRDSAMYRCASSKDISYEQYFGPGTRLTVT.